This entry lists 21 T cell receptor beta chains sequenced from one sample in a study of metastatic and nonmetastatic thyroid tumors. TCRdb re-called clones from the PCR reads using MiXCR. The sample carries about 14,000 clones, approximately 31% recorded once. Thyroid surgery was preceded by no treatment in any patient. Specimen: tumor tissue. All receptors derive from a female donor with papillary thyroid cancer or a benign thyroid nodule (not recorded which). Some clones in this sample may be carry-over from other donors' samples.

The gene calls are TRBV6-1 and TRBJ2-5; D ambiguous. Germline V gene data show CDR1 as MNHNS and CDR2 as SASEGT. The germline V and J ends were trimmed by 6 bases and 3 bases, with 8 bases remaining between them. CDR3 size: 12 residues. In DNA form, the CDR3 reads TGTGCCAGCAGGACCCCTGAAGAGACCCAGTACTTC. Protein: CASRTPEETQYF.

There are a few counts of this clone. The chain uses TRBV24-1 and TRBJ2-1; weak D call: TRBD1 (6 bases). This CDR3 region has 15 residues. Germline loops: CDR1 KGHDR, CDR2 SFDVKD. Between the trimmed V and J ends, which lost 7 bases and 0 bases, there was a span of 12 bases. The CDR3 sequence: CATSAGQSSYNEQFF. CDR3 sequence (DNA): TGTGCCACCAGCGCAGGACAGAGCTCCTACAATGAGCAGTTCTTC.

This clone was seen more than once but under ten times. The CDR3 DNA sequence: TGTGCCAGCCGCCAGGGACAGGGCTGGACCGGGGAGCTGTTTTTT. Its protein product is CASRQGQGWTGELFF. The J gene is TRBJ2-2, the V gene TRBV11-1, with TRBD1 matching 9 bases. The germline V gene has CDR1 SGHAT and CDR2 FQDESV (reference sequence). The junction had 9 bases not matched to a gene; V was cut back by 8 bases and J by 5 bases. The length of the CDR3 is 15 residues.

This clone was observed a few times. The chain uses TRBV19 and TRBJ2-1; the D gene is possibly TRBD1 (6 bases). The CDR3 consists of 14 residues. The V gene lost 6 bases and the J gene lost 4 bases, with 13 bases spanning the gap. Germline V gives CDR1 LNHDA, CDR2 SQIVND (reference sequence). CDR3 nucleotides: TGTGCCAGTAGCCGGACAGTGGTTTACAATGAGCAGTTCTTC. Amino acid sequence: CASSRTVVYNEQFF.

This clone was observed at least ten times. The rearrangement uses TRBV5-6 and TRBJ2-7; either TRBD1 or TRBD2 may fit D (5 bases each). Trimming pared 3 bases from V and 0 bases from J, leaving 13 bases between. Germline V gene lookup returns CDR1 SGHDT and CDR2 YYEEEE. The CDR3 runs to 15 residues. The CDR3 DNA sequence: TGTGCCAGCAGCTATGGGACGGCGGTCTCCTACGAGCAGTACTTC. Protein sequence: CASSYGTAVSYEQYF.

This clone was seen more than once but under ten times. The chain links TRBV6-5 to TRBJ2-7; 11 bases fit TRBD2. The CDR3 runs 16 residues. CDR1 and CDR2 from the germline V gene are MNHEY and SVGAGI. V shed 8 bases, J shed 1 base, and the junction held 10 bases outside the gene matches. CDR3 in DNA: TGTGCCAGCCGCTACTTCACTAGCGGGAGATCCTACGAGCAGTACTTC. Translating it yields CASRYFTSGRSYEQYF.

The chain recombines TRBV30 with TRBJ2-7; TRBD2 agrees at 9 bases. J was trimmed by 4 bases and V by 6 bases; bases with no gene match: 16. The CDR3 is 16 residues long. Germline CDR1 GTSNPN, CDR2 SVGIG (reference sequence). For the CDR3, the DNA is TGTGCCTGCCTACGCCTCCACCTTAGCGGGAGTTACGAGCAGTACTTC. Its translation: CACLRLHLSGSYEQYF.

CDR3 nucleotide sequence: TGTGCCAGCTCACGGGGACAGGCCGGGGAGCTGTTTTTT. Translating it yields CASSRGQAGELFF. The chain employs TRBV18 and TRBJ2-2, with TRBD1 matching over 8 bases. The length of the CDR3 is 13 residues. The germline gives CDR1 KGHSH, CDR2 LQKENI. J lost 6 bases, V lost 4 bases, and 1 base had no gene match.

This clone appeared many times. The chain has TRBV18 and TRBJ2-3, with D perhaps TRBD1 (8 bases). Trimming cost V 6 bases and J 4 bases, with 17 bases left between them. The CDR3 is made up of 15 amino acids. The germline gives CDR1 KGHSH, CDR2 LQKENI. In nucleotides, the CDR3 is TGTGCCAGCTCCTCTACAGGGGGGGGCCCAGATACGCAGTATTTT. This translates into CASSSTGGGPDTQYF.

CDR3 DNA: TGTGCCAGCAGTTTATTTAGTCGGAGTCCCGTCACAGATACGCAGTATTTT. Its translation is CASSLFSRSPVTDTQYF. The chain has TRBV28 and TRBJ2-3; D ambiguous. V lost 1 base to trimming and J lost 2 bases, with 16 bases between them. The V gene's germline CDR1 is MDHEN and CDR2 SYDVKM. CDR3 length equals 17 residues.

CDR3 sequence: CASSQMGRGNAYEQYF. The CDR3 nucleotides are TGTGCCAGCAGCCAAATGGGGCGGGGGAACGCCTACGAGCAGTACTTC. This chain uses TRBV7-8 with TRBJ2-7, with 7 bases lining up with TRBD2. The ends lost 5 bases at V and 2 bases at J; junction bases unmatched: 12. This CDR3 is built from 16 residues. CDR1 SGHVS and CDR2 FQNEAQ come from the germline V gene.

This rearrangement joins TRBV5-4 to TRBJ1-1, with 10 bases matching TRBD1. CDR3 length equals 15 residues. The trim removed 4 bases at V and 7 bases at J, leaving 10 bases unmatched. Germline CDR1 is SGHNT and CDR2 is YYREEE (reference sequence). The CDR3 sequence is CASSVPPGQGNEAFF. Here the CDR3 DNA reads TGTGCCAGCAGCGTCCCCCCGGGACAGGGGAATGAAGCTTTCTTT. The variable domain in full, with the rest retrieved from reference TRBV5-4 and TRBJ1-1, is ETGVTQSPTHLIKTRGQQVTLRCSSQSGHNTVSWYQQALGQGPQFIFQYYREEENGRGNFPPRFSGLQFPNYSSELNVNALELDDSALYLCASSVPPGQGNEAFFGQGTRLTVV.

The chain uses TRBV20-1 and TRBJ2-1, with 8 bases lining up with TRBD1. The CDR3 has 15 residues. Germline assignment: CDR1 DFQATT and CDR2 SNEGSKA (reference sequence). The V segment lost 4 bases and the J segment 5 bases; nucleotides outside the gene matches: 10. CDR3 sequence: CSATPLTGDHNEQFF. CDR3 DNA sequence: TGCAGTGCTACCCCTCTGACAGGGGACCACAATGAGCAGTTCTTC.

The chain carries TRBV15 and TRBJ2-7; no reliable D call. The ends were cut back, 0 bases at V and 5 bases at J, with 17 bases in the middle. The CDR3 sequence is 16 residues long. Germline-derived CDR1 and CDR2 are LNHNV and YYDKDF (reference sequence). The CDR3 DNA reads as TGTGCCACCAGCAGAGATTGGGCAGTTGGACCGGACGAGCAGTACTTC. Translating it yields CATSRDWAVGPDEQYF.

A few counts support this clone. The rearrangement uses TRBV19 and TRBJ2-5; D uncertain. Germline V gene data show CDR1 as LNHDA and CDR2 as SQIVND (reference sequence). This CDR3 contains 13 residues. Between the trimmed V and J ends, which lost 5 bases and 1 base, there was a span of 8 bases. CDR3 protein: CASSSGLQETQYF. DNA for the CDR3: TGTGCCAGTAGTTCCGGGCTCCAAGAGACCCAGTACTTC.

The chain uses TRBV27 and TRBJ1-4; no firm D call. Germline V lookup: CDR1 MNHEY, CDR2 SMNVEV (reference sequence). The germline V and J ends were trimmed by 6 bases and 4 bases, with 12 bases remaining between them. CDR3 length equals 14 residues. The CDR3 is CASRRAGSNEKLFF. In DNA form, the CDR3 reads TGTGCCAGCAGGAGGGCCGGAAGTAATGAAAAACTGTTTTTT.

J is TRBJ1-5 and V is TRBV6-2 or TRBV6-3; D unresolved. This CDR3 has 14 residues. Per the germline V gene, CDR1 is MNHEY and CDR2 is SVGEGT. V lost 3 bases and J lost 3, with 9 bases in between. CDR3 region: CASSYGQNNQPQHF. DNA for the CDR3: TGTGCCAGCAGTTATGGCCAGAACAATCAGCCCCAGCATTTT.

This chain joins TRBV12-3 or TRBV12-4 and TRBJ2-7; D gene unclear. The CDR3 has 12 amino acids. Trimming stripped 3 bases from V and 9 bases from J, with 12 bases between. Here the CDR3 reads CASSFVPGRQYF. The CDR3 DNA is TGTGCCAGCAGTTTTGTTCCGGGTCGGCAGTACTTC.

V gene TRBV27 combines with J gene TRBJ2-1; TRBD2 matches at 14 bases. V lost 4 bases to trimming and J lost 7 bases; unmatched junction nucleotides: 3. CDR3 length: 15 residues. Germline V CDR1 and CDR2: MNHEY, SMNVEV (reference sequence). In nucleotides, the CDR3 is TGTGCCAGCAGTTGGGGACTAGCGGGAGTGAATGAGCAGTTCTTC. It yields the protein CASSWGLAGVNEQFF.

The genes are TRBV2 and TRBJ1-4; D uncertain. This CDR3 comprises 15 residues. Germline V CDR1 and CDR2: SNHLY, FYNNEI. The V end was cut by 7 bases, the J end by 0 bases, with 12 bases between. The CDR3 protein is CASTDRGATNEKLFF. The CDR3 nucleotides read TGTGCCAGCACCGACCGGGGTGCAACTAATGAAAAACTGTTTTTT.

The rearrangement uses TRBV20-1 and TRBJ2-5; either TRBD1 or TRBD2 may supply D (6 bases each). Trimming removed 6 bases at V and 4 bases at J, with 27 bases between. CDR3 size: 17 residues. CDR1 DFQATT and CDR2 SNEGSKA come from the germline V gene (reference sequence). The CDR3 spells CSAPVGGWLARRETQYF. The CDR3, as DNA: TGCAGTGCCCCTGTAGGGGGGTGGCTAGCGAGAAGAGAGACCCAGTACTTC.